A single sample gave rise to the 26 T cell receptor beta chains below, sequenced in a study of blood T cell repertoires in COVID-19. The method was immunoSEQ multiplex PCR; TCRdb's version includes in-frame clones alone and lacks a portion of them. In the table there are about 190,000 clones, under 80% of which are singletons. Material: peripheral blood. The source of these receptors is a woman aged 50 to 65 with acute or convalescent COVID-19.

This CDR3 is CATSDFRTSGGNYNTQYF. In DNA form, the CDR3 reads TGTGCCACCAGTGATTTTCGCACTAGCGGGGGGAATTATAATACGCAGTATTTT. The V call is TRBV24-1, the J call TRBJ2-3, with TRBD2 matching 12 bases. Germline V CDR1 and CDR2: KGHDR, SFDVKD. The CDR3 spans 18 residues. With V trimmed by 1 base and J by 7 bases, 11 bases remained unmatched.

This sequence joins TRBV28 and TRBJ1-4, with D perhaps TRBD1 (5 bases). Germline CDR1 MDHEN, CDR2 SYDVKM. V was trimmed by 5 bases and J by 3 bases, leaving 10 bases between them. The CDR3 runs to 14 residues. The CDR3 nucleotides are TGTGCCAGCAGTATGACAGCTTCTAATGAAAAACTGTTTTTT. It codes for CASSMTASNEKLFF.

This chain links TRBV2 with TRBJ1-6; TRBD1 matches 11 bases. The CDR3 has 13 residues. V gave up 7 bases and J gave up 11 bases; unmatched junction bases: 4. Germline CDR1 reads SNHLY; CDR2 reads FYNNEI. The CDR3 coding sequence is TGTGCCAGCAAGGACAGGGGGCAGGCACCCCTCCACTTT. It encodes CASKDRGQAPLHF.

This clone was detected only a few times. The rearrangement uses TRBV5-1 and TRBJ1-2; the D gene is possibly TRBD1 (6 bases). From germline, CDR1 is SGHRS and CDR2 YFSETQ. This CDR3 is 14 amino acids long. V dropped 3 bases and J dropped 2 bases, with 11 bases sitting between them. CDR3 DNA sequence: TGCGCCAGCAGCTCCGGGACACAGAACTATGGCTACACCTTC. Its translation is CASSSGTQNYGYTF.

This chain joins TRBV7-2 and TRBJ1-2; 8 nucleotides agree with TRBD1. Germline V gene lookup returns CDR1 SGHTA and CDR2 FQGNSA. The CDR3 is made up of 14 amino acids. Trimming cost V 4 bases and J 8 bases; bases outside gene matches: 9. CDR3 bases: TGTGCCAGCAGCTCCAGGGGGCGGGATCGCGGCTACACCTTC. It is translated as CASSSRGRDRGYTF.

The chain carries TRBV5-1 and TRBJ1-1; 8 bases match TRBD1. The J segment lost 3 bases and the V segment lost 0 bases, leaving 4 bases of the junction unmatched. The CDR3 totals 15 residues. Germline loops: CDR1 SGHRS, CDR2 YFSETQ. The CDR3 nucleotides are TGCGCCAGCAGCTTGGTGAACAGGGGGGACACTGAAGCTTTCTTT. Encoded protein: CASSLVNRGDTEAFF.

The chain carries TRBV9 and TRBJ2-3; 13 bases match TRBD2. Germline V gives CDR1 SGDLS, CDR2 YYNGEE. The CDR3 has 18 amino acids. J lost 2 bases, V lost 3 bases, and 9 bases had no gene match. CDR3 region: CASSAKTSGGIYTDTQYF. Here the CDR3 DNA reads TGTGCCAGCAGCGCCAAGACTAGCGGGGGGATTTACACAGATACGCAGTATTTT.

This chain uses TRBV19 with TRBJ1-5; 9 bases are shared with TRBD1. The V segment lost 4 bases and the J segment 4 bases; nucleotides outside the gene matches: 14. Germline assignment: CDR1 LNHDA and CDR2 SQIVND (reference sequence). The CDR3 extends over 18 amino acids. In DNA, the CDR3 is TGTGCCAGTAGTACCCCGGGACAGGGTCGTAGAGGGAATCAGCCCCAGCATTTT. Residues: CASSTPGQGRRGNQPQHF.

The genes are TRBV12-3 or TRBV12-4 and TRBJ2-3, with TRBD1 matching over 7 bases. V lost 5 bases, J lost 3 bases, and 2 bases stayed unmatched. CDR3 length: 13 residues. The CDR3 coding sequence is TGTGCCAGCAGTCTACAGGGGACAGATACGCAGTATTTT. Amino acids: CASSLQGTDTQYF.

This clone was detected only a few times. The chain uses TRBV6-1 and TRBJ1-6; D may be TRBD1 (6 bases). V lost 2 bases and J lost 10, with 12 bases in between. Germline CDR1 and CDR2: MNHNS and SASEGT. The CDR3 has 14 amino acids. The CDR3 DNA follows: TGTGCCAGCAGTGAAATGGCAACAGGGTCACCCCTCCACTTT. It specifies CASSEMATGSPLHF.

The chain has TRBV5-1 and TRBJ2-1; D ambiguous. The germline V gene has CDR1 SGHRS and CDR2 YFSETQ. This CDR3 comprises 12 residues. Deletions cut 3 bases from V and 5 bases from J, with 6 bases between. CDR3 residues: CASSSQNNEQFF. In nucleotides, the CDR3 is TGCGCCAGCAGCTCACAGAACAATGAGCAGTTCTTC.

The chain uses TRBV5-8 and TRBJ1-5, with D possibly being TRBD1 (6 bases). The CDR3 is 14 amino acids. Germline assignment: CDR1 SGHTS and CDR2 YDEGEE. Between the trimmed V and J ends, which lost 1 base and 7 bases, there was a span of 12 bases. The DNA of the CDR3 is TGTGCCAGCAGCTTGAGGGGGTGGGGGCAGCCCCAGCATTTT. This gives the protein CASSLRGWGQPQHF.

The chain combines TRBV24-1 with TRBJ1-2, with a possible D match to TRBD1 (6 bases). The CDR3 length is 14 residues. CDR1 is KGHDR, CDR2 SFDVKD, per germline. V was cut by 4 bases and J by 7 bases, with 15 bases left in between. CDR3 bases: TGTGCCACCAGTGACACCGGGACATTATCTGGCTACACCTTC. Translated, it gives CATSDTGTLSGYTF.

The chain recombines TRBV24-1 with TRBJ2-2; 8 bases match TRBD1. The germline V gene encodes CDR1 KGHDR and CDR2 SFDVKD. The V gene end was trimmed by 1 base and the J gene end by 1 base; junction bases not matched to a gene: 7. This CDR3 spans 18 amino acids. CDR3: CATSDFTRGQKNTGELFF. CDR3 coding DNA: TGTGCCACCAGTGATTTCACCAGGGGGCAGAAGAACACCGGGGAGCTGTTTTTT.

This chain joins TRBV19 and TRBJ2-4; no definite D call. CDR1 and CDR2 from the germline V gene are LNHDA and SQIVND (reference sequence). The CDR3 has 12 residues. The germline V and J ends were trimmed by 5 bases and 4 bases, with 6 bases remaining between them. For the CDR3, the DNA is TGTGCCAGTAGTCTCGTGAAAAACATTCAGTACTTC. This encodes CASSLVKNIQYF.

Note on this clone: The junction shows a germline mismatch at one end, possibly a read error. The CDR3, as DNA: TGTGCCAGCAGTGACTCCGGGGTGTTAGGCGAAAAACTGTTTTTT. Translating it yields CASSDSGVLGEKLFF. The rearrangement joins TRBV6-5 to TRBJ1-4; D not certain. CDR3 size: 15 residues. The germline gives CDR1 MNHEY, CDR2 SVGAGI.

The chain recombines TRBV10-2 with TRBJ2-7, with D maybe TRBD2 (5 bases). The CDR3 is 11 residues long. V lost 8 bases to trimming and J lost 3 bases, with 8 bases between them. Germline CDR1 WSHSY, CDR2 SAAADI. The CDR3 bases are TGCGCCAGCTCGGAGGACTACGAGCAGTACTTC. This translates into CASSEDYEQYF.

J is TRBJ2-6 and V is TRBV9; the match to TRBD2 covers 9 bases. The CDR3 length is 19 residues. The junction had 9 bases not matched to a gene; V was cut back by 0 bases and J by 2 bases. Germline V lookup: CDR1 SGDLS, CDR2 YYNGEE. CDR3 DNA sequence: TGTGCCAGCAGCGTAGCTACAGGAGGGACTAGCACTGGGGCCAACGTCCTGACTTTC. Amino acid sequence: CASSVATGGTSTGANVLTF.

The chain employs TRBV19 and TRBJ1-5; D unclear. CDR3 length equals 14 residues. Looked up from germline, CDR1 is LNHDA and CDR2 is SQIVND (reference sequence). The germline V and J ends were trimmed by 1 base and 7 bases, with 11 bases remaining between them. This CDR3 reads CASSIGGFSQPQHF. DNA for the CDR3: TGTGCCAGTAGTATAGGAGGATTTAGCCAGCCCCAGCATTTT.

The chain recombines TRBV19 with TRBJ1-3, with D uncertain. Germline CDR1 and CDR2: LNHDA and SQIVND (reference sequence). V was clipped by 10 bases and J by 0 bases, with 16 bases between them. The CDR3 sequence is 15 residues long. The CDR3 region is CATSTQANSGNTIYF. DNA of the CDR3: TGTGCCACCTCAACCCAGGCGAACTCTGGAAACACCATATATTTT.

The count of this clone is one. This chain uses TRBV28 with TRBJ1-2; D is ambiguous. The CDR3 covers 17 residues. Germline V CDR1 and CDR2: MDHEN, SYDVKM. The V end was cut by 1 base, the J end by 2 bases, with 17 bases between. Here the CDR3 reads CASSLLGGQPSNYGYTF. CDR3 bases: TGTGCCAGCAGTTTATTAGGCGGTCAGCCCTCCAACTATGGCTACACCTTC.

V and J are TRBV28 and TRBJ2-7; 9 bases align to TRBD1. This CDR3 is built from 15 residues. Losses at the gene ends were 5 bases for V and 7 bases for J; bases not matched to a gene: 12. Germline loops: CDR1 MDHEN, CDR2 SYDVKM. The CDR3 bases are TGTGCCAGCAGTCCCCCCGGGACAGGGCTGGGGGAGCAGTACTTC. Amino acids: CASSPPGTGLGEQYF.

In this sample, this clone turned up a few times. The V and J genes are TRBV2 and TRBJ1-1; D is perhaps TRBD1 (5 bases). This CDR3 has 14 amino acids. V dropped 4 bases and J dropped 4 bases, with 13 bases sitting between them. Germline values: CDR1 SNHLY, CDR2 FYNNEI. CDR3 in amino acids: CASSVSSGGTEAFF. The DNA for the CDR3 is TGTGCCAGCAGTGTCTCTTCGGGGGGCACTGAAGCTTTCTTT.

This chain connects TRBV12-5 to TRBJ2-5; 7 bases are a match to TRBD1. The trim removed 1 base at V and 0 bases at J, leaving 8 bases unmatched. The CDR3 sequence is 17 residues long. Germline CDR1 LGHNT, CDR2 FRNRAP. The CDR3 DNA follows: TGTGCTAGTGGTTTGGCCCGCTCACAGGGGAACCAAGAGACCCAGTACTTC. It is translated as CASGLARSQGNQETQYF. Supplemented by reference TRBV12-5 and TRBJ2-5, the full variable domain reads DARVTQTPRHKVTEMGQEVTMRCQPILGHNTVFWYRQTMMQGLELLAYFRNRAPLDDSGMPKDRFSAEMPDATLATLKIQPSEPRDSAVYFCASGLARSQGNQETQYFGPGTRLLVL.

The chain combines TRBV5-1 with TRBJ2-2; D is uncertain. Germline V gene lookup returns CDR1 SGHRS and CDR2 YFSETQ. This CDR3 spans 15 amino acids. With 0 bases removed from V and 0 bases from J, the gap between germline ends came to 6 bases. Written as DNA, the CDR3 is TGCGCCAGCAGCTTGGTAGCCTCGAACACCGGGGAGCTGTTTTTT. Protein: CASSLVASNTGELFF.

The chain is built from TRBV7-9 and TRBJ2-7; 11 bases align to TRBD1. The length of the CDR3 is 19 residues. The germline gives CDR1 SEHNR, CDR2 FQNEAQ (reference sequence). V gave up 1 base and J gave up 2 bases; unmatched junction bases: 13. CDR3 loop: CASSLVRTGGWAVTYEQYF. CDR3 nucleotides: TGTGCCAGCAGCTTAGTCCGGACAGGGGGCTGGGCGGTCACCTACGAGCAGTACTTC.